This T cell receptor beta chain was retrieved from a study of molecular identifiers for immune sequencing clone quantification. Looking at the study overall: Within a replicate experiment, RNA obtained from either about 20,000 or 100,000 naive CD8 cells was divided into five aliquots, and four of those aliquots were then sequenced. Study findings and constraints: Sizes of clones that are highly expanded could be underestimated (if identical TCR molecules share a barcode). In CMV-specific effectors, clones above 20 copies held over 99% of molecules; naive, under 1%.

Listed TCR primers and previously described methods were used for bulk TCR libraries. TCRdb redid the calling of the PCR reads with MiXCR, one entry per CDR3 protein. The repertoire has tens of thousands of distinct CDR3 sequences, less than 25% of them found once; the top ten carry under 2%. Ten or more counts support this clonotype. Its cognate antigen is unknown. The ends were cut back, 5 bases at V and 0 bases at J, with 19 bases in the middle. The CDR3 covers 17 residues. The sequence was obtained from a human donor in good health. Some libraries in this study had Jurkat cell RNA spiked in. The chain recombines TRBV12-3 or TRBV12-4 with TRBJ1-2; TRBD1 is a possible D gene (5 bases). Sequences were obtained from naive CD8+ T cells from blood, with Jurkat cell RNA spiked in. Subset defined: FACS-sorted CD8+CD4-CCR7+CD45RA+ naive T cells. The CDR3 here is CASSPRGMSKANYGYTF. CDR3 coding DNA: TGTGCCAGCAGTCCGAGGGGTATGAGTAAAGCTAACTATGGCTACACCTTC.